Listed below are T cell receptor beta chains from one sample, sequenced in a study of blood T cell repertoires in COVID-19. Profiled with immunoSEQ multiplex PCR; TCRdb holds only in-frame clones, not every one. Seen here are around 260,000 clones, approximately 92% observed once, and the top ten hold 0.95% to 1.2%. The sequencing sample was made of PBMCs or T cells enriched from blood (not recorded which). The receptors were gathered from a woman aged 25-40 years who had recovered from COVID-19. Both conserved end residues are part of each CDR3. The order of the fields is D gene, V gene, J gene, CDR3 length, clone size, CDR3 DNA, CDR3 protein. D genes are given only for firm matches. Clone size is shown for a subset of rows, as once, few, many or a class of expanded clone.

D: -
V: TRBV18
J: TRBJ1-4
length: 14
size: -
DNA: TGTGCCAGCTCCAGGACAGCCTACAATGAAAAACTGTTTTTT
CDR3: CASSRTAYNEKLFF

D: -
V: TRBV2
J: TRBJ1-5
length: 15
size: -
DNA: TGTGCCAGCAGTGGGGGAGGGTTTGGAAATCAGCCCCAGCATTTT
CDR3: CASSGGGFGNQPQHF

D: TRBD2
V: TRBV28
J: TRBJ2-7
length: 14
size: -
DNA: TGTGCCAGCAGTTTACCTGCGGGGGGATACGAGCAGTACTTC
CDR3: CASSLPAGGYEQYF

D: -
V: TRBV7-2
J: TRBJ2-7
length: 15
size: -
DNA: TGTGCCAGCAGCTTAGATGCTAGAACGGCCTACGAGCAGTACTTC
CDR3: CASSLDARTAYEQYF

D: -
V: TRBV9
J: TRBJ1-3
length: 16
size: -
DNA: TGTGCCAGCAGCGTAGCTACAGGTCCGGGTGGAAACACCATATATTTT
CDR3: CASSVATGPGGNTIYF

D: TRBD1
V: TRBV19
J: TRBJ1-4
length: 15
size: -
DNA: TGTGCCAGTAGCCGTACAGGGGCAACTAATGAAAAACTGTTTTTT
CDR3: CASSRTGATNEKLFF

D: TRBD1
V: TRBV18
J: TRBJ2-5
length: 14
size: -
DNA: TGTGCCAGCTCACCACCGACAGGGCGGGAGACCCAGTACTTC
CDR3: CASSPPTGRETQYF

D: TRBD1
V: TRBV7-9
J: TRBJ2-1
length: 16
size: -
DNA: TGTGCCAGCAGCCCACCAAAGGACAGGGCCTACAATGAGCAGTTCTTC
CDR3: CASSPPKDRAYNEQFF

D: -
V: TRBV18
J: TRBJ1-1
length: 15
size: -
DNA: TGTGCCAGCTTGGGGAGGGGATTGTCGAACACTGAAGCTTTCTTT
CDR3: CASLGRGLSNTEAFF

D: TRBD2
V: TRBV7-3
J: TRBJ2-1
length: 14
size: -
DNA: TGTGCCAGCAGCTTACCGGGAGGTATCAATGAGCAGTTCTTC
CDR3: CASSLPGGINEQFF

D: -
V: TRBV3-1/TRBV3-2
J: TRBJ2-3
length: 17
size: -
DNA: TGTGCCAGCAGCCAAGAGTTTGCGGCCTCTTACACAGATACGCAGTATTTT
CDR3: CASSQEFAASYTDTQYF

D: -
V: TRBV28
J: TRBJ1-1
length: 14
size: -
DNA: TGTGCCAGCAGTCCACCCCCGGGGAACACTGAAGCTTTCTTT
CDR3: CASSPPPGNTEAFF

D: TRBD1
V: TRBV6-5
J: TRBJ1-2
length: 12
size: -
DNA: TGTGCCAGCAGTAATCCGGGACAGCGCTACACCTTC
CDR3: CASSNPGQRYTF

D: TRBD2
V: TRBV28
J: TRBJ2-5
length: 14
size: -
DNA: TGTGCCAGCAGTTTAGCGGGAGGAACGGAGACCCAGTACTTC
CDR3: CASSLAGGTETQYF

D: -
V: TRBV9
J: TRBJ2-1
length: 15
size: -
DNA: TGTGCCAGCAGCGTAGGGGGGGAGATTGGAAATGAGCAGTTCTTC
CDR3: CASSVGGEIGNEQFF

D: -
V: TRBV28
J: TRBJ2-7
length: 15
size: -
DNA: TGTGCCAGCAGGGAAGCTAGCGCAGCCTCCTACGAGCAGTACTTC
CDR3: CASREASAASYEQYF

D: -
V: TRBV7-2
J: TRBJ1-4
length: 17
size: -
DNA: TGTGCCAGCAGCTTAAAGGCTAACTCCGGGGTGCGTGAAAAACTGTTTTTT
CDR3: CASSLKANSGVREKLFF

D: TRBD1
V: TRBV3-1/TRBV3-2
J: TRBJ2-7
length: 13
size: -
DNA: TGTGCCAGCAGCCTTTGGACAGGGCCCGAGCAGTACTTC
CDR3: CASSLWTGPEQYF

D: -
V: TRBV4-3
J: TRBJ1-3
length: 20
size: few
DNA: TGCGCCAGCAGCCAAGGGGCTCCCTTGGGTCTTCTGTTCTCTGGAAACACCATATATTTT
CDR3: CASSQGAPLGLLFSGNTIYF

D: TRBD1
V: TRBV4-1
J: TRBJ2-7
length: 15
size: -
DNA: TGCGCCAGCAGCCAAGGACGACAGGGCTCCTACGAGCAGTACTTC
CDR3: CASSQGRQGSYEQYF

D: -
V: TRBV30
J: TRBJ1-1
length: 13
size: -
DNA: TGTGCCTGGAGTCGGCGGATTGACACTGAAGCTTTCTTT
CDR3: CAWSRRIDTEAFF

D: -
V: TRBV18
J: TRBJ1-4
length: 13
size: -
DNA: TGTGCCAGCTCCTTTTCAGCGGGAGAAAAACTGTTTTTT
CDR3: CASSFSAGEKLFF

D: -
V: TRBV5-6
J: TRBJ2-3
length: 12
size: once
DNA: TGTGCCAGCACTCCGGGCACAGATACGCAGTATTTT
CDR3: CASTPGTDTQYF

D: -
V: TRBV29-1
J: TRBJ2-7
length: 16
size: -
DNA: TGCAGCGTTGAACTAGTTGGGCAGGGGAATAGGTACGAGCAGTACTTC
CDR3: CSVELVGQGNRYEQYF

D: TRBD2
V: TRBV6-5
J: TRBJ2-1
length: 15
size: -
DNA: TGTGCCAGCACCCCACTAGCGGGAGCCTACAATGAGCAGTTCTTC
CDR3: CASTPLAGAYNEQFF

D: -
V: TRBV27
J: TRBJ1-5
length: 14
size: -
DNA: TGTGCCAGCTCCTTGGGGGGGCCCAATCAGCCCCAGCATTTT
CDR3: CASSLGGPNQPQHF

D: -
V: TRBV6-1
J: TRBJ2-1
length: 16
size: -
DNA: TGTGCCAGCAGTGAAGCAAGAGTCTTCTCCTACAATGAGCAGTTCTTC
CDR3: CASSEARVFSYNEQFF

D: -
V: TRBV25-1
J: TRBJ1-4
length: 11
size: once
DNA: TGTGCCAGCAGCCAGGGTGAAAAACTGTTTTTT
CDR3: CASSQGEKLFF

D: -
V: TRBV11-2
J: TRBJ1-2
length: 14
size: -
DNA: TGTGCCAGCGTGGGAAAAGGCAGGGTTGGCGGCTACACCTTC
CDR3: CASVGKGRVGGYTF

D: TRBD1
V: TRBV28
J: TRBJ1-1
length: 15
size: -
DNA: TGTGCCAGCAGTTCCCCCGACCGCAGGGGGCCACGGGCTTTCTTT
CDR3: CASSSPDRRGPRAFF

D: TRBD2
V: TRBV7-8
J: TRBJ2-7
length: 16
size: -
DNA: TGTGCCAGCAGCTTAGCGCCCGGGCTAGCGGGAGCAGGGCAGTACTTC
CDR3: CASSLAPGLAGAGQYF

D: -
V: TRBV19
J: TRBJ1-5
length: 13
size: -
DNA: TGTGCCAGTAGTATGGGCAGGGGACAGCCCCAGCATTTT
CDR3: CASSMGRGQPQHF

D: TRBD2
V: TRBV4-3
J: TRBJ2-1
length: 16
size: -
DNA: TGCGCCAGCAGCCAAGCCCTAGCGGGAGTTAACAATGAGCAGTTCTTC
CDR3: CASSQALAGVNNEQFF

D: -
V: TRBV7-9
J: TRBJ2-3
length: 16
size: -
DNA: TGTGCCAGCAGCTACTACCGGGTCCAAGGGGGAGATACGCAGTATTTT
CDR3: CASSYYRVQGGDTQYF

D: TRBD1
V: TRBV6-2/TRBV6-3
J: TRBJ2-7
length: 15
size: -
DNA: TGTGCCAGCAGTTACGGGACAGGGGGCGTATACGAGCAGTACTTC
CDR3: CASSYGTGGVYEQYF

D: TRBD1
V: TRBV5-4
J: TRBJ2-5
length: 15
size: once
DNA: TGTGCCAGCAGCAACCCGGACAGGGTAGTGGAGACCCAGTACTTC
CDR3: CASSNPDRVVETQYF

D: TRBD2
V: TRBV5-1
J: TRBJ2-1
length: 17
size: -
DNA: TGCGCCAGCAGCTTGGTGGTAGCGGGAGGGCCAGGGAATGAGCAGTTCTTC
CDR3: CASSLVVAGGPGNEQFF

D: -
V: TRBV29-1
J: TRBJ1-4
length: 18
size: -
DNA: TGCAGCGCGATAGGGGGAGAGAGATTGGCCCCAACTAATGAAAAACTGTTTTTT
CDR3: CSAIGGERLAPTNEKLFF

D: -
V: TRBV9
J: TRBJ2-7
length: 16
size: -
DNA: TGTGCCAGCAGCGTAGCGGCAGCCCCGACATCCTACGAGCAGTACTTC
CDR3: CASSVAAAPTSYEQYF

D: TRBD2
V: TRBV18
J: TRBJ2-1
length: 17
size: -
DNA: TGTGCCAGCTCACCACAGCAAGCGAGGGGACTAGCGGGAGGTCTGTTCTTC
CDR3: CASSPQQARGLAGGLFF

D: TRBD1
V: TRBV27
J: TRBJ2-5
length: 14
size: -
DNA: TGTGCCAGCAGTAGCACAGGGGGCGTGGGGACCCAGTACTTC
CDR3: CASSSTGGVGTQYF

D: TRBD1
V: TRBV30
J: TRBJ1-4
length: 12
size: -
DNA: TGTGCCTGGCAGGGGGCTAATGAAAAACTGTTTTTT
CDR3: CAWQGANEKLFF

D: TRBD2
V: TRBV6-5
J: TRBJ2-1
length: 14
size: -
DNA: TGTGCCAGCAGGAGGACTAGCGGGTTCGATGAGCAGTTCTTC
CDR3: CASRRTSGFDEQFF

D: TRBD1
V: TRBV7-9
J: TRBJ2-7
length: 15
size: -
DNA: TGTGCCAGCAGCTTAGCGGCCGACAGGGAATACGAGCAGTACTTC
CDR3: CASSLAADREYEQYF